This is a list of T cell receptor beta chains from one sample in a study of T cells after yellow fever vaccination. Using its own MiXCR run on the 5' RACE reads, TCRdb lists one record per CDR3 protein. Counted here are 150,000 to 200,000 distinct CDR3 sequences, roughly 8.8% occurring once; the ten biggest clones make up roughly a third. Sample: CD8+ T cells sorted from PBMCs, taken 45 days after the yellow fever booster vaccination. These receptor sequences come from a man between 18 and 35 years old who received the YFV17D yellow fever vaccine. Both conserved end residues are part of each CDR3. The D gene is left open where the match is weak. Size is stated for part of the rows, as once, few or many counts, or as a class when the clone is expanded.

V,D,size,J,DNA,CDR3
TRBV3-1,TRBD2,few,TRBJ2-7,TGTGCCAGCTCCCGTGGGAGCGGGGCCTACGAGCAGTACTTC,CASSRGSGAYEQYF
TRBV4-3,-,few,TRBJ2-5,TGCGCCAGCAGCCGAGACGCGGATCAAGAGACCCAGTACTTC,CASSRDADQETQYF
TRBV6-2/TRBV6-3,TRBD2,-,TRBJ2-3,TGTGCCAGCAGTTACCAGCGAGCGGGGGCCAGCACAGATACGCAGTATTTT,CASSYQRAGASTDTQYF
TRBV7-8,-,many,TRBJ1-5,TGTGCCAGCAGCTCGTTCCAGGGCCCAAGTCAGCCCCAGCATTTT,CASSSFQGPSQPQHF
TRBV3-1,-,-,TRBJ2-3,TGTGCCAGCAGCCAAGGATTAGGGAACACAGATACGCAGTATTTT,CASSQGLGNTDTQYF
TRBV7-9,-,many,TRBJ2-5,TGTGCCAGCAGCCCGCGTGGAGGTTCGGAGACCCAGTACTTC,CASSPRGGSETQYF
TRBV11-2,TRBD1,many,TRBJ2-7,TGTGCCAGCAGCCCCCGGGACAGGGGATACGAGCAGTACTTC,CASSPRDRGYEQYF
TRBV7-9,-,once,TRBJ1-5,TGTGCCAGCAGCTCGTCCGGACAGCCCGTCAATCAGCCCCAGCATTTT,CASSSSGQPVNQPQHF
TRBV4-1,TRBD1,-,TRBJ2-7,TGCGCCAGCAGGGAACTTCCCGGGACAGGGGTGCGGGAGCAGTACTTC,CASRELPGTGVREQYF
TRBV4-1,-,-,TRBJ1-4,TGCGCCAGCAGCCAAGAAGGACAGTCTAATGAAAAACTGTTTTTT,CASSQEGQSNEKLFF
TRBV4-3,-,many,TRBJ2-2,TGCGCCAGCAGCCAAGATTTGGGACACGAAACCGGGGAGCTGTTTTTT,CASSQDLGHETGELFF
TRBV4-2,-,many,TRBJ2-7,TGTGCCAGCAGCCAAGTTTGGGGGGCATCCTACGAGCAGTACTTC,CASSQVWGASYEQYF
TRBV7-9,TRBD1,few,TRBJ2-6,TGTGCCAGTTGGGACAGCTCTGGGGCCAACGTCCTGACTTTC,CASWDSSGANVLTF
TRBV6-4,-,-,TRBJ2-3,TGTGCCAGCAGCCGGACTGGGGACTGGACTAATACGCAGTATTTT,CASSRTGDWTNTQYF
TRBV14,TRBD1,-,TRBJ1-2,TGTGCCAGCAGCCCGCGACAGGGGCCCTATGGCTACACCTTC,CASSPRQGPYGYTF
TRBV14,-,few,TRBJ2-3,TGTGCCAGCAGCCAAGACAGGGGAAGGGATACGCAGTATTTT,CASSQDRGRDTQYF
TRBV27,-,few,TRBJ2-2,TGTGCCAGCAGAGAAGGGGGGGTGTTCGGGGAGCTGTTTTTT,CASREGGVFGELFF
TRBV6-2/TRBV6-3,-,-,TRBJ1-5,TGTGCCAGCAGTTACTCGACTAACGGGGTGGATCAGCCCCAGCATTTT,CASSYSTNGVDQPQHF
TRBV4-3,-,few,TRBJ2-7,TGCGCCAGCAGCCAAGATGTCGCCGACTACGAGCAGTACTTC,CASSQDVADYEQYF
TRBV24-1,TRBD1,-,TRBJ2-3,TGTGCCACCAGTGATTCCCAGACAGGGGGTTGGAGCACAGATACGCAGTATTTT,CATSDSQTGGWSTDTQYF
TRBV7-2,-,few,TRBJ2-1,TGTGCCAGCAGCCTGCGGAGCTCCTACAATGAGCAGTTCTTC,CASSLRSSYNEQFF
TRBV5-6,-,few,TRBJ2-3,TGTGCCAGCAGCTTACAGACCCCTAGCACAGATACGCAGTATTTT,CASSLQTPSTDTQYF
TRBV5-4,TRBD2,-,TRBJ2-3,TGTGCCAGCAGCGGGACTAGCGAGGTAACAGATACGCAGTATTTT,CASSGTSEVTDTQYF
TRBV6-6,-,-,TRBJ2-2,TGTGCCAGCAGTCGGAAGGGGAACGGGGAGCTGTTTTTT,CASSRKGNGELFF
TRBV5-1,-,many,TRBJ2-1,TGCGCCAGCAGCTTGGGTCGCGGATTCAATGAGCAGTTCTTC,CASSLGRGFNEQFF
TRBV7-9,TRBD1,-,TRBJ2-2,TGTGCCAGCCCGACAGGGAAAGGTGACACCGGGGAGCTGTTTTTT,CASPTGKGDTGELFF
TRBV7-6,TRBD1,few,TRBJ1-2,TGTGCCAGCAGCTTAGCACTCTCCGGGACAGGGGCCCAGACTAACTATGGCTACACCTTC,CASSLALSGTGAQTNYGYTF
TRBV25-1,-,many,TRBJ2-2,TGTGCCAGCAGTTTAGGGGGGACCGGGGAGCTGTTTTTT,CASSLGGTGELFF
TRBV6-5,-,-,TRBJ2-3,TGTGCCAGCAGTTACTCGTCAAGTTCGAGCCTCGATACGCAGTATTTT,CASSYSSSSSLDTQYF
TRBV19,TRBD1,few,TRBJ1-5,TGTGCCAGTAGCCACAGGGGTAGTAAGAATCAGCCCCAGCATTTT,CASSHRGSKNQPQHF
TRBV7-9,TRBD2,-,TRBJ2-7,TGTGCCAGCAGCTTCTCACTAGCGGCCGACGAGCAGTACTTC,CASSFSLAADEQYF
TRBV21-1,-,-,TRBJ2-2,TGTGCCAGCAGTCGGACAGCCACCGGGGAGCTGTTTTTT,CASSRTATGELFF